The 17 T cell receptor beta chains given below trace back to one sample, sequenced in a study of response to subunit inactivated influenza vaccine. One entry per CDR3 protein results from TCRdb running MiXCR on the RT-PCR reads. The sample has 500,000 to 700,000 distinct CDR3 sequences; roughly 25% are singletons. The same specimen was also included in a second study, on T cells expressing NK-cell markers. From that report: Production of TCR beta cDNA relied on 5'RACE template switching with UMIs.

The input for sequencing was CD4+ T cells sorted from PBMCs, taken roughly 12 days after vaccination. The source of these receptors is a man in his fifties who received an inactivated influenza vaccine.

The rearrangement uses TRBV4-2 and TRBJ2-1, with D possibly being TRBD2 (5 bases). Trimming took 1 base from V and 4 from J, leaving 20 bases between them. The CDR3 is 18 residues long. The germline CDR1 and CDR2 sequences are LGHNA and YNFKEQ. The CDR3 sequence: CASSQGPPGREKYNEQFF. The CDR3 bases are TGTGCCAGCAGCCAAGGCCCACCAGGACGGGAAAAATACAATGAGCAGTTCTTC.

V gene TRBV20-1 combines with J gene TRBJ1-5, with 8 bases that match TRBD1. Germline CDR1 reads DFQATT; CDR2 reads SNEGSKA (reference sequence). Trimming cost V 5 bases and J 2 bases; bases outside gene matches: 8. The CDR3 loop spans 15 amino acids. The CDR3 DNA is TGCAGTGCTTTTCAGGGGGCCGGGGGCAATCAGCCCCAGCATTTT. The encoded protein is CSAFQGAGGNQPQHF.

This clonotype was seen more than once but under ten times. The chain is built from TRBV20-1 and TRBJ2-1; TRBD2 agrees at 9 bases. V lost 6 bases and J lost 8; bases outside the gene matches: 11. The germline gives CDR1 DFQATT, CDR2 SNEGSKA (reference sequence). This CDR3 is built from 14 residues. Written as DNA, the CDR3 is TGCAGTGCCCCCCCCCAGCGGGGGGTTTATGAGCAGTTCTTC. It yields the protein CSAPPQRGVYEQFF.

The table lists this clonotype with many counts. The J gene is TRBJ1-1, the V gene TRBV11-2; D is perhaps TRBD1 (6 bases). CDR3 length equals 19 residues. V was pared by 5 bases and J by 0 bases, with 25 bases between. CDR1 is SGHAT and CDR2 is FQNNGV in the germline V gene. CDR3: CASSRRITGAGTMNTEAFF. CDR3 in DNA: TGTGCCAGCAGCCGCCGAATCACGGGGGCAGGGACTATGAACACTGAAGCTTTCTTT. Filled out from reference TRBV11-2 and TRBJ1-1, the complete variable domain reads EAGVAQSPRYKIIEKRQSVAFWCNPISGHATLYWYQQILGQGPKLLIQFQNNGVVDDSQLPKDRFSAERLKGVDSTLKIQPAKLEDSAVYLCASSRRITGAGTMNTEAFFGQGTRLTVV.

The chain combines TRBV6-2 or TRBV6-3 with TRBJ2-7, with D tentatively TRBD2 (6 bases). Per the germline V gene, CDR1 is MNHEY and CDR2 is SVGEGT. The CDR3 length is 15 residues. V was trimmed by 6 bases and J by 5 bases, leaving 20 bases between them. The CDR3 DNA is TGTGCCAGCAGGCCCTCCGGGGGAAGAGGCGACGAGCAGTACTTC. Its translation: CASRPSGGRGDEQYF.

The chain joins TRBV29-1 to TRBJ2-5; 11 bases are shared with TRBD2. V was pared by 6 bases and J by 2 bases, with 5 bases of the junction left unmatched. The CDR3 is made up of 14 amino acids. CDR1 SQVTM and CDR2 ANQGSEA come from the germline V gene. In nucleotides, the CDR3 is TGCAGCGTCAAAGGGACTAGCGGACAAGAGACCCAGTACTTC. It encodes CSVKGTSGQETQYF.

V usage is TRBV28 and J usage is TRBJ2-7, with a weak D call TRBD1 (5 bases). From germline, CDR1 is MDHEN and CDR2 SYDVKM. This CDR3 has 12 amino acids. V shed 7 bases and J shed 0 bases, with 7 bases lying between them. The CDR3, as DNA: TGTGCCAGCACAGGGCCCTCCTACGAGCAGTACTTC. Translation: CASTGPSYEQYF.

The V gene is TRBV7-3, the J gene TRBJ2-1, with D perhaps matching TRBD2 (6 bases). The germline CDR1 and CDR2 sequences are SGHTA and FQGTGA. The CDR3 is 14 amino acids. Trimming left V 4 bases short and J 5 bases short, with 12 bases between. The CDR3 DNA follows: TGTGCCAGCAGCTCCTCCGGGGGACACAATGAGCAGTTCTTC. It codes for CASSSSGGHNEQFF. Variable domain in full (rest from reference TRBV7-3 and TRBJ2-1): GAGVSQTPSNKVTEKGKYVELRCDPISGHTALYWYRQSLGQGPEFLIYFQGTGAADDSGLPNDRFFAVRPEGSVSTLKIQRTERGDSAVYLCASSSSGGHNEQFFGPGTRLTVL.

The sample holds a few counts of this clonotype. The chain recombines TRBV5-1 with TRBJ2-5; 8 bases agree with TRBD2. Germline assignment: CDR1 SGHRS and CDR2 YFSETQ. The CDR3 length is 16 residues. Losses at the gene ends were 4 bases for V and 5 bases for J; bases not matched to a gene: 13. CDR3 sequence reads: CASSPTSAGGVETQYF. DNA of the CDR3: TGCGCCAGCAGCCCGACTAGCGCCGGAGGGGTGGAGACCCAGTACTTC. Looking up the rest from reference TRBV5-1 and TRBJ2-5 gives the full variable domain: KAGVTQTPRYLIKTRGQQVTLSCSPISGHRSVSWYQQTPGQGLQFLFEYFSETQRNKGNFPGRFSGRQFSNSRSEMNVSTLELGDSALYLCASSPTSAGGVETQYFGPGTRLLVL.

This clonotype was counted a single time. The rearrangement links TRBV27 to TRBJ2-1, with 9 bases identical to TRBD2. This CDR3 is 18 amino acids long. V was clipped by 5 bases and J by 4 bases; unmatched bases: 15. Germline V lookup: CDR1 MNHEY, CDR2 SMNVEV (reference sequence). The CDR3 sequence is CASSDGWASGALYNEQFF. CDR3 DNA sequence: TGTGCCAGCAGTGATGGTTGGGCTAGCGGGGCCCTTTACAATGAGCAGTTCTTC.

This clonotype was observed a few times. The CDR3 DNA sequence: TGTGCCAGCAAAGGAGGTGTGCGGGGGGCCGTCACAGATACGCAGTATTTT. Protein sequence: CASKGGVRGAVTDTQYF. The gene calls are TRBV12-3 or TRBV12-4 and TRBJ2-3; 8 bases are shared with TRBD2. V lost 7 bases and J lost 2; bases outside the gene matches: 14. The CDR3 has 17 amino acids.

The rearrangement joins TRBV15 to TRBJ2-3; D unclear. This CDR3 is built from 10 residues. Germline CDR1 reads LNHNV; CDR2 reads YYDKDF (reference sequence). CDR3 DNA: TGTGCTGGGCCAGAAGATACGCAGTATTTT. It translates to CAGPEDTQYF.

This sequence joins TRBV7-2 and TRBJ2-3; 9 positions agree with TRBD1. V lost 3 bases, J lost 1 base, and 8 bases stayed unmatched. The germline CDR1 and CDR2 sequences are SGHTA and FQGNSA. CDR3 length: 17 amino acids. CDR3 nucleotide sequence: TGTGCCAGCAGCTTTCTTACAGGGGGCTCGGGCACAGATACGCAGTATTTT. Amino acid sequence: CASSFLTGGSGTDTQYF. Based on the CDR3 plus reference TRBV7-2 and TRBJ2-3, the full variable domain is GAGVSQSPSNKVTEKGKDVELRCDPISGHTALYWYRQSLGQGLEFLIYFQGNSAPDKSGLPSDRFSAERTGGSVSTLTIQRTQQEDSAVYLCASSFLTGGSGTDTQYFGPGTRLTVL.

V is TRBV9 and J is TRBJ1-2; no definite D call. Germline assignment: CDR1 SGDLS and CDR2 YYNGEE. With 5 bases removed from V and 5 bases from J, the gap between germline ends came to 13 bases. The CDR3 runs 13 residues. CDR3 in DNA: TGTGCCAGCAGTCCCGGCGTTTCTTATGGCTACACCTTC. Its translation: CASSPGVSYGYTF.

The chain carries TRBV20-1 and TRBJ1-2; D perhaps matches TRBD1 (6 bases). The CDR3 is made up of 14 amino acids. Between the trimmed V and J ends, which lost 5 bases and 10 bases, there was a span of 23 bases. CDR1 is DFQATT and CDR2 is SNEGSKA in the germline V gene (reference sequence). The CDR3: CSASGPGAKGSYTF. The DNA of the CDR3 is TGCAGTGCTTCAGGGCCAGGGGCCAAAGGATCCTACACCTTC.

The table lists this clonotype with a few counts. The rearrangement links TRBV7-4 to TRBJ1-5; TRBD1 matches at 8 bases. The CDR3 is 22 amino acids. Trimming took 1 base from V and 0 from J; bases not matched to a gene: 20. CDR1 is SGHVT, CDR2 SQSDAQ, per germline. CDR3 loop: CASSLENPSQGAPPYSNQPQHF. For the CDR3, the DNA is TGTGCCAGCAGCTTAGAGAACCCGTCCCAGGGGGCACCCCCATATAGCAATCAGCCCCAGCATTTT. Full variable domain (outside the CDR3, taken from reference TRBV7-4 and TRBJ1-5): GAGVSQSPRYKVAKRGRDVALRCDSISGHVTLYWYRQTLGQGSEVLTYSQSDAQRDKSGRPSGRFSAERPERSVSTLKIQRTEQGDSAVYLCASSLENPSQGAPPYSNQPQHFGDGTRLSIL.

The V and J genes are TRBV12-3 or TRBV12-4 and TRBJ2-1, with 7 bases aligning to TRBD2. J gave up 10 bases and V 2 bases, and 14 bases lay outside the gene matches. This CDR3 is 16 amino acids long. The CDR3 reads CASSLKPSGIAGEQFF. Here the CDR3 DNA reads TGTGCCAGCAGTTTAAAGCCCAGCGGGATTGCTGGCGAGCAGTTCTTC.